One and the same sample provided the 28 T cell receptor beta chains below, sequenced in a study of vaccination and CD4 T cells after COVID-19. Scientists ran DNA taken from cultured CD4+ T cells through the Oncomine TCR Beta short-read assay for sequencing. TCRdb passed the PCR reads through MiXCR, listing each CDR3 protein once. This sample has about 14,000 distinct CDR3 sequences, with roughly 30% found just once. The antigens of these receptors remain unknown. Treatment given: approximately 11-day PBMC culture with coronavirus spike peptide pools or control peptides (ViraFEST assay). Sequenced sample: cultured CD4+ T cells from blood. The receptors stem from a human donor with COVID-19.

This clonotype was detected only a few times. The V call is TRBV27, the J call TRBJ1-2; 7 nucleotides match TRBD1. Germline CDR1 is MNHEY and CDR2 is SMNVEV (reference sequence). The CDR3 extends over 19 amino acids. V was clipped by 5 bases and J by 2 bases; unmatched bases: 20. CDR3 loop: CASSTQVPPPGTANYGYTF. For the CDR3, the DNA is TGTGCCAGCAGTACCCAGGTACCCCCACCCGGGACAGCAAACTATGGCTACACCTTC.

The chain couples TRBV2 to TRBJ2-3; TRBD2 is a possible D gene (6 bases). The CDR3 is 14 residues long. CDR1 and CDR2 (germline): SNHLY, FYNNEI. Deletions cut 11 bases from V and 0 bases from J, with 15 bases between. The CDR3 DNA is TGTGCCGGCACGCGGGAAGTTAGCACAGATACGCAGTATTTT. Protein: CAGTREVSTDTQYF.

The chain has TRBV7-2 and TRBJ2-3, with 9 bases fitting TRBD2. The length of the CDR3 is 16 residues. J lost 4 bases, V lost 1 base, and 6 bases had no gene match. Per the germline V gene, CDR1 is SGHTA and CDR2 is FQGNSA. CDR3: CASSLVGGGAPDTQYF. The CDR3 DNA reads as TGTGCCAGCAGCTTAGTCGGCGGGGGGGCCCCAGATACGCAGTATTTT.

This rearrangement joins TRBV7-6 to TRBJ2-2; TRBD2 matches 10 bases. The germline CDR1 and CDR2 sequences are SGHVS and FNYEAQ. This CDR3 is built from 17 residues. With V trimmed by 0 bases and J by 5 bases, 6 bases remained unmatched. The CDR3 sequence: CASSLAASGGYTGELFF. In DNA, the CDR3 is TGTGCCAGCAGCTTAGCGGCTAGCGGGGGCTATACCGGGGAGCTGTTTTTT. The variable domain in full, with the rest retrieved from reference TRBV7-6 and TRBJ2-2, is GAGVSQSPRYKVTKRGQDVALRCDPISGHVSLYWYRQALGQGPEFLTYFNYEAQQDKSGLPNDRFSAERPEGSISTLTIQRTEQRDSAMYRCASSLAASGGYTGELFFGEGSRLTVL.

V and J are TRBV24-1 and TRBJ1-5; perhaps TRBD1 as D (5 bases). V lost 6 bases and J lost 7, with 12 bases in between. CDR3 length equals 13 residues. Germline CDR1 reads KGHDR; CDR2 reads SFDVKD. The CDR3: CATSQGNRQPQHF. CDR3 coding DNA: TGTGCCACCAGTCAGGGAAATAGGCAGCCCCAGCATTTT.

This clonotype has more than one count but fewer than ten. CDR3 loop: CASTPSANTGELFF. The CDR3 coding sequence is TGTGCCAGCACCCCCAGCGCGAACACCGGGGAGCTGTTTTTT. The rearrangement uses TRBV6-4 and TRBJ2-2; D gene uncertain. CDR1 is MRHNA and CDR2 is SNTAGT in the germline V gene. The CDR3 sequence is 14 residues long. Trimming removed 7 bases at V and 0 bases at J, with 9 bases between.

This clonotype has only a few counts. The rearrangement joins TRBV7-8 to TRBJ2-7; perhaps D is TRBD1 or TRBD2 (6 bases each). Germline CDR1 SGHVS, CDR2 FQNEAQ. Trimming shortened V by 3 bases and J by 1 base, and 13 bases separated the two germline ends. The CDR3 is 15 amino acids. The CDR3 DNA follows: TGTGCCAGCAGCTTCAGGGGACTTGCTTCCTACGAGCAGTACTTC. Translating it yields CASSFRGLASYEQYF. The full variable domain, completed using reference TRBV7-8 and TRBJ2-7, is GAGVSQSPRYKVAKRGQDVALRCDPISGHVSLFWYQQALGQGPEFLTYFQNEAQLDKSGLPSDRFFAERPEGSVSTLKIQRTQQEDSAVYLCASSFRGLASYEQYFGPGTRLTVT.

The table lists this clonotype with a count of one. The genes are TRBV11-3 and TRBJ2-2; D ambiguous. V was shortened by 2 bases and J by 6 bases, with 16 bases between the two germline ends. The germline CDR1 and CDR2 sequences are SGHNT and YENEEA. CDR3 length: 16 residues. The CDR3, as DNA: TGTGCCAGCAGCTTAAATTCTGCGTTTGGCGCCGGGGAGCTGTTTTTT. It yields the protein CASSLNSAFGAGELFF.

This clonotype was observed a handful of times. This chain joins TRBV5-6 and TRBJ1-1; unclear D gene. Germline V gives CDR1 SGHDT, CDR2 YYEEEE. Between the trimmed V and J ends, which lost 3 bases and 2 bases, there was a span of 11 bases. The CDR3 extends over 14 amino acids. The DNA for the CDR3 is TGTGCCAGCAGCTCTGGACTGCCCAACACTGAAGCTTTCTTT. It is translated as CASSSGLPNTEAFF.

In its sample, this clonotype was seen a few times. The rearrangement uses TRBV29-1 and TRBJ2-5, with D possibly matching TRBD2 (7 bases). Trimming stripped 6 bases from V and 5 bases from J, with 10 bases between. The CDR3 totals 11 residues. Germline V gene lookup returns CDR1 SQVTM and CDR2 ANQGSEA. The CDR3 sequence: CSVGGRETQYF. CDR3 nucleotide sequence: TGCAGCGTCGGGGGGCGGGAGACCCAGTACTTC.

This chain connects TRBV5-1 to TRBJ2-5, with 8 bases lining up with TRBD1. The CDR3 sequence is 15 residues long. Germline CDR1 reads SGHRS; CDR2 reads YFSETQ. J was trimmed by 5 bases and V by 1 base; bases with no gene match: 7. The CDR3: CASSLIYRGEETQYF. The CDR3 DNA reads TGCGCCAGCAGCTTGATCTACAGGGGGGAGGAGACCCAGTACTTC.

This clonotype turned up a few times. This chain connects TRBV6-1 to TRBJ2-2; D tentatively reads TRBD1 or TRBD2 (5 bases each). With 10 bases removed from V and 7 bases from J, the gap between germline ends came to 19 bases. This CDR3 spans 14 amino acids. The germline V gene has CDR1 MNHNS and CDR2 SASEGT. The CDR3 loop reads CATKLGPQVGELFF. In nucleotides, the CDR3 is TGTGCCACGAAACTGGGACCACAAGTCGGGGAGCTGTTTTTT.

This sequence joins TRBV29-1 and TRBJ2-7; D is possibly TRBD1 or TRBD2 (6 bases each). CDR3 length: 14 amino acids. Trimming shortened V by 4 bases and J by 6 bases, and 19 bases separated the two germline ends. The germline CDR1 and CDR2 sequences are SQVTM and ANQGSEA. This chain's CDR3 is CSVGGALAPSEQYF. The CDR3 DNA is TGCAGCGTTGGGGGGGCTCTAGCTCCTAGCGAGCAGTACTTC.

The chain has TRBV5-1 and TRBJ2-5, with 10 positions matching TRBD2. With 0 bases clipped from V and 1 base from J, the junction kept 3 bases outside the gene matches. The germline V gene has CDR1 SGHRS and CDR2 YFSETQ. This CDR3 region has 16 residues. CDR3 amino acids: CASSLGSSGGQETQYF. The CDR3 region has the DNA TGCGCCAGCAGCTTGGGGTCTAGCGGGGGCCAAGAGACCCAGTACTTC.

The CDR3 DNA follows: TGTGCCAGCAGTTACTGGGGCGGACAGTCTAATGGCTACACCTTC. This encodes CASSYWGGQSNGYTF. V is TRBV6-5 and J is TRBJ1-2, with D perhaps matching TRBD1 (6 bases). Looked up from germline, CDR1 is MNHEY and CDR2 is SVGAGI. Trimming shortened V by 1 base and J by 6 bases, and 15 bases separated the two germline ends. This CDR3 has 15 amino acids.

This clonotype turned up a few times. This chain uses TRBV25-1 with TRBJ1-1, with TRBD1 matching 9 bases. V was clipped by 5 bases and J by 5 bases; unmatched bases: 9. CDR3 length equals 15 residues. The V gene's germline CDR1 is MGHDK and CDR2 SYGVNS. The CDR3, as DNA: TGTGCCAGCAGTCTATACAGGGGGCAGAGGACTGAAGCTTTCTTT. It is translated as CASSLYRGQRTEAFF.

This clonotype was seen a handful of times. J is TRBJ1-1 and V is TRBV6-5; D is undetermined. V was pared by 4 bases and J by 1 base, with 7 bases between. This CDR3 is 13 amino acids long. The V gene's germline CDR1 is MNHEY and CDR2 SVGAGI. The CDR3 DNA sequence: TGTGCCAGCAGTTTTGCGGAGAACACTGAAGCTTTCTTT. Its protein product is CASSFAENTEAFF.

This clonotype turned up a few times. The gene calls are TRBV6-1 and TRBJ2-7, with D maybe TRBD1 (5 bases). Between the trimmed V and J ends, which lost 0 bases and 12 bases, there was a span of 27 bases. Germline CDR1 reads MNHNS; CDR2 reads SASEGT. The CDR3 sequence is 17 residues long. The chain's CDR3 is CASSEALLTVNPILWYF. For the CDR3, the DNA is TGTGCCAGCAGTGAAGCCCTGTTGACAGTCAACCCTATTCTTTGGTACTTC.

V gene TRBV19 combines with J gene TRBJ1-2; 8 nucleotides line up with TRBD1. Germline V gene data show CDR1 as LNHDA and CDR2 as SQIVND (reference sequence). The trim removed 3 bases at V and 3 bases at J, leaving 6 bases unmatched. The CDR3 covers 15 residues. CDR3 amino acids: CASSIGQGGDYGYTF. CDR3 in DNA: TGTGCCAGTAGTATCGGACAGGGAGGGGACTATGGCTACACCTTC.

The chain uses TRBV5-1 and TRBJ2-2; tentative D call: TRBD1 (8 bases). V was shortened by 4 bases and J by 5 bases, with 18 bases between the two germline ends. In germline, CDR1 is SGHRS, CDR2 YFSETQ. This CDR3 has 16 residues. CDR3 nucleotide sequence: TGCGCCAGCAGCACCGGACAGGGAGGGAAAACCGGGGAGCTGTTTTTT. Protein: CASSTGQGGKTGELFF.

The rearrangement uses TRBV7-3 and TRBJ2-3, with 10 bases identical to TRBD2. In germline, CDR1 is SGHTA, CDR2 FQGTGA. With V trimmed by 2 bases and J by 14 bases, 7 bases remained unmatched. This CDR3 contains 13 residues. Here the CDR3 reads CASSLRLAGDMYF. CDR3 nucleotide sequence: TGTGCCAGCAGCTTACGTCTAGCGGGGGATATGTATTTT.

The rearrangement links TRBV5-1 to TRBJ2-1; 8 nucleotides line up with TRBD1. Losses at the gene ends were 1 base for V and 6 bases for J; bases not matched to a gene: 15. The CDR3 is 18 amino acids. The germline gives CDR1 SGHRS, CDR2 YFSETQ. The CDR3 DNA reads TGCGCCAGCAGCTTGAAATCTACGCTCGACAGGGGAGGCAATGAGCAGTTCTTC. Its protein is CASSLKSTLDRGGNEQFF.

This sequence joins TRBV7-9 and TRBJ2-7, with a weak D call TRBD2 (6 bases). Germline V gives CDR1 SEHNR, CDR2 FQNEAQ (reference sequence). This CDR3 region has 12 residues. Trimming cost V 2 bases and J 6 bases, with 8 bases left between them. The CDR3 is CASSLRGGEQYF. The CDR3 DNA follows: TGTGCCAGCAGCTTAAGGGGAGGCGAGCAGTACTTC.

Judged by abundance, this clonotype is medium-sized. The chain joins TRBV19 to TRBJ1-2; unclear D gene. V was pared by 10 bases and J by 8 bases, with 14 bases between. In germline, CDR1 is LNHDA, CDR2 SQIVND (reference sequence). The CDR3 contains 11 residues. CDR3 sequence reads: CATWLNEGYTF. CDR3 DNA: TGTGCCACCTGGCTTAACGAGGGCTACACCTTC.

The rearrangement uses TRBV28 and TRBJ1-5; D possibly corresponds to TRBD1 (6 bases). The CDR3 consists of 15 residues. Germline lookup yields CDR1 MDHEN and CDR2 SYDVKM. The V gene lost 7 bases and the J gene lost 5 bases, with 18 bases spanning the gap. CDR3 nucleotide sequence: TGTGCCAGCAATGCACGGGGGGCATACGATCAGCCCCAGCATTTT. This codes for CASNARGAYDQPQHF. Looking up the rest from reference TRBV28 and TRBJ1-5 gives the full variable domain: DVKVTQSSRYLVKRTGEKVFLECVQDMDHENMFWYRQDPGLGLRLIYFSYDVKMKEKGDIPEGYSVSREKKERFSLILESASTNQTSMYLCASNARGAYDQPQHFGDGTRLSIL.

V and J are TRBV7-2 and TRBJ2-1; D gene uncertain. V gave up 1 base and J gave up 2 bases, with 9 bases separating them. The germline gives CDR1 SGHTA, CDR2 FQGNSA. The CDR3 length is 15 residues. The CDR3 loop is CASSLGVGPYNEQFF. CDR3 coding DNA: TGTGCCAGCAGCTTAGGGGTGGGCCCCTACAATGAGCAGTTCTTC.

This clonotype has more than one count but fewer than ten. The genes are TRBV7-9 and TRBJ2-5; D unclear. Germline CDR1 SEHNR, CDR2 FQNEAQ (reference sequence). The CDR3 has 12 amino acids. V lost 4 bases and J 3 bases, leaving 6 bases between the germline ends. The CDR3 region has the DNA TGTGCCAGCAGCTGGGGAAAAGAGACCCAGTACTTC. Amino acid sequence: CASSWGKETQYF.

This clonotype was detected only a few times. The genes are TRBV27 and TRBJ2-5; 9 bases line up with TRBD2. The CDR3 totals 16 residues. The germline CDR1 and CDR2 sequences are MNHEY and SMNVEV (reference sequence). V shed 4 bases, J shed 8 bases, and the junction held 14 bases outside the gene matches. CDR3: CASSYRGGGDPGTQYF. For the CDR3, the DNA is TGTGCCAGCAGTTATAGAGGCGGGGGGGACCCAGGAACCCAGTACTTC.